These T cell receptor beta chains were read from a single sample in a study of cytomegalovirus exposure and HLA in healthy donors. Clones were sequenced by immunoSEQ multiplex PCR, and TCRdb holds only the in-frame ones, with some missing. The table lists more than 300,000 clones, about nine tenths of them singletons. Sequencing was carried out using PBMCs. Receptor source: a woman between 18 and 30 years old in good health and CMV-seronegative. The conserved cysteine and the conserved F or W are not part of the CDR3 here.

j_call: TRBJ2-6
v_call: TRBV5-1
cdr3_aa: ASSSDRQLLSGANVLT

j_call: TRBJ2-7
v_call: TRBV28
cdr3_aa: ASSLLQGAYEQY

j_call: TRBJ2-7
v_call: TRBV28
cdr3_aa: ASSERGGASPYEQY

j_call: TRBJ2-5
v_call: TRBV5-1
cdr3_aa: ASSLVQPRETQY

j_call: TRBJ1-1
v_call: TRBV28
cdr3_aa: ASRPTGGGGLAF

j_call: TRBJ1-4
v_call: TRBV27
cdr3_aa: ASRNRDVGEKLF

j_call: TRBJ2-5
v_call: TRBV28
cdr3_aa: ASAQGRETQY

j_call: TRBJ1-4
v_call: TRBV29-1
cdr3_aa: SVLGGTNEKLF

j_call: TRBJ2-7
v_call: TRBV28
cdr3_aa: ASSLTGYEQY

j_call: TRBJ2-1
v_call: TRBV27
cdr3_aa: ASSTRLPQAGYNEQF

j_call: TRBJ1-2
v_call: TRBV7-9
cdr3_aa: ASTSVGHAYPLGYT

j_call: TRBJ2-7
v_call: TRBV7-8
cdr3_aa: ASSLTQQVLRS

j_call: TRBJ2-1
v_call: TRBV27
cdr3_aa: ASSLLGGDLF

j_call: TRBJ2-1
v_call: TRBV29-1
cdr3_aa: SGGGLADGASYNEQF

j_call: TRBJ2-1
v_call: TRBV6-1
cdr3_aa: ASSVGVHNEQF

j_call: TRBJ1-6
v_call: TRBV5-4
cdr3_aa: ASSLAPLGLKVLH

j_call: TRBJ2-2
v_call: TRBV19
cdr3_aa: ASSIQGRTGELF

j_call: TRBJ2-7
v_call: TRBV7-2
cdr3_aa: ASSQGLGNAYEQY

j_call: TRBJ2-7
v_call: TRBV30
cdr3_aa: AWSASYEQY

j_call: TRBJ1-1
v_call: TRBV29-1
cdr3_aa: SVAGTEAF

j_call: TRBJ2-7
v_call: TRBV10-3
cdr3_aa: AISDTGVRYEQY

j_call: TRBJ1-2
v_call: TRBV9
cdr3_aa: ASSAGFAYYGYT

j_call: TRBJ1-2
v_call: TRBV2
cdr3_aa: ASSVNRVPDYGYT

j_call: TRBJ2-7
v_call: TRBV28
cdr3_aa: ASSPGTSGRIYEQY

j_call: TRBJ1-4
v_call: TRBV30
cdr3_aa: AWSGGPAKKLF

j_call: TRBJ2-1
v_call: TRBV10-3
cdr3_aa: AISEDRVPYNEQF

j_call: TRBJ2-2
v_call: TRBV28
cdr3_aa: ASSLRTSGRARTGELF

j_call: TRBJ2-7
v_call: TRBV5-6
cdr3_aa: ASSWWGGHYEQY

j_call: TRBJ2-7
v_call: TRBV28
cdr3_aa: ASGSTPSYEQY

j_call: TRBJ1-2
v_call: TRBV10-1
cdr3_aa: ASSARGRGGYT

j_call: TRBJ1-5
v_call: TRBV5-6
cdr3_aa: ASSLFRDRAQPQH

j_call: TRBJ1-1
v_call: TRBV6-5
cdr3_aa: ASSPSDRGNTEAF

j_call: TRBJ2-7
v_call: TRBV28
cdr3_aa: ASSDGILYEQY

j_call: TRBJ2-2
v_call: TRBV28
cdr3_aa: ASLDRAPGLELF

j_call: TRBJ2-7
v_call: TRBV2
cdr3_aa: ASSELRTSHEQY

j_call: TRBJ2-7
v_call: TRBV27
cdr3_aa: ASAAASGIYEQY

j_call: TRBJ2-7
v_call: TRBV30
cdr3_aa: AFDRGGAGGEQY

j_call: TRBJ1-5
v_call: TRBV4-1
cdr3_aa: ASSQDGTVSNQPQH

j_call: TRBJ2-5
v_call: TRBV11-1
cdr3_aa: ASSFSQGRQETQY

j_call: TRBJ2-7
v_call: TRBV28
cdr3_aa: ASSGQVVGSYEQY

j_call: TRBJ2-7
v_call: TRBV2
cdr3_aa: ASSDLRTSGAS

j_call: TRBJ1-2
v_call: TRBV6-1
cdr3_aa: ASSEFGQSYGYT

j_call: TRBJ2-1
v_call: TRBV19
cdr3_aa: ASSIGGGKYEQF

j_call: TRBJ1-1
v_call: TRBV5-1
cdr3_aa: ASRLGKTEAF

j_call: TRBJ2-1
v_call: TRBV7-8
cdr3_aa: ASSHTGMNYNEQF

j_call: TRBJ2-1
v_call: TRBV5-6
cdr3_aa: ASSWRLAGGSLFEQF

j_call: TRBJ2-7
v_call: TRBV5-6
cdr3_aa: ASSFGTYEQY

j_call: TRBJ2-3
v_call: TRBV30
cdr3_aa: AWSAGLAASTDTQY